The T cell receptor (beta chain) under discussion was sequenced for a study of human T cells and chemical hapten exposure. Study-level background: The scalp of each patient received a weekly diphenylcyclopropenone dose for the full approximately 25-week study.

Study outcomes and limitations: High-frequency TCRs, those above 1 in 1000, stayed the same after DPC sensitization. Counts of TCRs expanded at PT1 correlated positively with patch test score.

This clonotype has at least ten counts. Its antigen is unknown. Time point denoted: patch test 2, 6 weeks after DPC sensitization. The treatment: therapeutic diphenylcyclopropenone sensitization with weekly scalp DPC. Participating donors were patients with alopecia, aged 18 to 70 years, considered appropriate candidates for DPC. Germline values: CDR1 MNHEY, CDR2 SVGAGI. There are 13 residues in the CDR3. J lost 10 bases, V lost 2 bases, and 5 bases had no gene match. TCRdb re-called the RACE reads through MiXCR, storing one row per CDR3 protein. This sample yields about 94,000 distinct CDR3 sequences, of which 9.3% are seen a single time; around 2% belongs to the top ten.

This TCR derives from a woman aged 40 to 49 with alopecia areata. Some clones in this sample may be carry-over from other donors' samples. The chain carries TRBV6-5 and TRBJ2-1, with 7 positions matching TRBD2. Sequencing used whole blood, obtained in connection with sensitization to the hapten diphenylcyclopropenone (DPC). CDR3 sequence reads: CASSYGGGREQFF. The CDR3, as DNA: TGTGCCAGCAGTTACGGGGGAGGGCGCGAGCAGTTCTTC.